The 21 T cell receptor beta chains listed next were all sequenced from one sample in a study of cytomegalovirus exposure and HLA in healthy donors (dated by TCRdb to 2016 to 2017). Library construction relied on the immunoSEQ multiplex PCR assay. A mixture of 60 forward primers for TCR Vbeta segments and 13 reverse primers for TCR Jbeta segments was used in the multiplex PCR. TCRdb provides this immuneACCESS table in a form limited to in-frame rearrangements. Some clones are lacking; in checked studies, under half of them reflect an unresolved V gene, and why the rest are absent is not known. The sample table holds hundreds of thousands of clones, of which around 64% were seen once. Clones ranked in the top ten supply 2.6% of the sample. Sample: PBMCs. The receptors shown here come from a man in his forties in good health and CMV-seropositive.

The CDR3 sequence is CASSATGGLQETQYF. The CDR3 nucleotides are TGTGCCAGCAGCGCGACAGGGGGACTTCAAGAGACCCAGTACTTC. The chain combines TRBV7-3 with TRBJ2-5; 9 nucleotides agree with TRBD1. Trimming took 5 bases from V and 2 from J; bases not matched to a gene: 6. Germline CDR1 SGHTA, CDR2 FQGTGA. The CDR3 sequence is 15 residues long.

This clone was observed once. The chain combines TRBV5-4 with TRBJ2-3; D is possibly TRBD2 (6 bases). V lost 4 bases and J 0 bases, leaving 15 bases between the germline ends. The CDR3 consists of 16 residues. Germline lookup yields CDR1 SGHNT and CDR2 YYREEE (reference sequence). Here the CDR3 reads CASSQDRGISTDTQYF. CDR3 coding DNA: TGTGCCAGCAGCCAGGATCGGGGGATAAGCACAGATACGCAGTATTTT.

This chain joins TRBV6-5 and TRBJ1-2; D call uncertain. The CDR3 is made up of 15 amino acids. Germline assignment: CDR1 MNHEY and CDR2 SVGAGI. Trimming took off 2 bases at V and 8 bases at J, with 18 bases between the two ends. The CDR3 nucleotides read TGTGCCAGCAGTTACGATGCCGGGTCAGTCGGGGGCTACACCTTC. Translated, it gives CASSYDAGSVGGYTF.

Note on this clone: Other DNA sequences in the same sample also yield this CDR3. The chain joins TRBV11-2 to TRBJ2-1; a weak D match, TRBD2 (5 bases). V was shortened by 0 bases and J by 6 bases, with 6 bases between the two germline ends. This CDR3 spans 13 amino acids. From germline, CDR1 is SGHAT and CDR2 FQNNGV. CDR3 nucleotides: TGTGCCAGCAGCTTAGATCGGGGCAATGAGCAGTTCTTC. Protein sequence: CASSLDRGNEQFF.

The chain is built from TRBV11-2 and TRBJ1-6; 8 bases map to TRBD1. Germline CDR1 is SGHAT and CDR2 is FQNNGV. This CDR3 is built from 16 residues. Trimming took 1 base from V and 8 from J; bases not matched to a gene: 7. This CDR3 is CASSLGWTGIYSPLHF. The CDR3 nucleotides are TGTGCCAGCAGCTTAGGTTGGACAGGGATTTATTCACCCCTCCACTTT.

The CDR3 loop is CASSLGGGYRGAAFF. In DNA, the CDR3 is TGTGCCAGCAGCTTAGGGGGAGGCTACAGGGGGGCGGCTTTCTTT. The chain combines TRBV7-2 with TRBJ1-1, with TRBD1 identical over 8 bases. The CDR3 covers 15 residues. Germline V gives CDR1 SGHTA, CDR2 FQGNSA. J lost 11 bases, V lost 1 base, and 12 bases had no gene match.

The CDR3 DNA sequence: TGTGCCAGCAGCTGGGTGCCGACATCTTTCTGGGTCACTGAAGCTTTCTTT. Translated, it gives CASSWVPTSFWVTEAFF. The chain is built from TRBV5-6 and TRBJ1-1; D uncertain. This CDR3 spans 17 amino acids. From germline, CDR1 is SGHDT and CDR2 YYEEEE. Between the trimmed V and J ends, which lost 3 bases and 4 bases, there was a span of 22 bases.

The table lists this clone with a few counts. The chain employs TRBV5-1 and TRBJ2-5; no reliable D call. Trimming stripped 0 bases from V and 3 bases from J, with 6 bases between. The CDR3 contains 13 residues. Germline V gives CDR1 SGHRS, CDR2 YFSETQ. CDR3 amino acids: CASSLVPKETQYF. Here the CDR3 DNA reads TGCGCCAGCAGCTTGGTTCCCAAAGAGACCCAGTACTTC.

This clone was counted a few times. The chain is built from TRBV13 and TRBJ2-4; D possibly corresponds to TRBD2 (6 bases). The CDR3 extends over 14 amino acids. Trimming took 5 bases from V and 0 from J, leaving 8 bases between them. Germline CDR1 and CDR2: PRHDT and FYEKMQ (reference sequence). The CDR3 loop is CASSGLIAKNIQYF. DNA of the CDR3: TGTGCCAGCAGCGGACTAATAGCCAAAAACATTCAGTACTTC.

J is TRBJ2-3 and V is TRBV4-2; 8 nucleotides agree with TRBD2. The V and J ends lost 3 bases and 2 bases, in that order; junction bases with no gene match: 10. This CDR3 is 17 amino acids long. Germline values: CDR1 LGHNA, CDR2 YNFKEQ. In DNA form, the CDR3 reads TGTGCCAGCAGCCACCCGGGGCGGGGGGCCGTCACAGATACGCAGTATTTT. Its translation is CASSHPGRGAVTDTQYF.

A few counts support this clone. The V call is TRBV9, the J call TRBJ2-3; D may be TRBD2 (6 bases). Trimming stripped 3 bases from V and 2 bases from J, with 16 bases between. The germline V gene encodes CDR1 SGDLS and CDR2 YYNGEE. The CDR3 covers 16 residues. This CDR3 is CASSGTRDLYTDTQYF. In DNA, the CDR3 is TGTGCCAGCAGCGGGACCCGGGACTTATACACAGATACGCAGTATTTT.

The table lists this clone with a count of one. This chain connects TRBV11-2 to TRBJ2-3, with D hard to call. Trimming left V 2 bases short and J 0 bases short, with 9 bases between. Germline assignment: CDR1 SGHAT and CDR2 FQNNGV. The CDR3 is made up of 15 amino acids. The CDR3 nucleotides are TGTGCCAGCAGCTTACTAGGTATCAGCACAGATACGCAGTATTTT. Translated, it gives CASSLLGISTDTQYF.

This clone turned up a few times. The V call is TRBV6-1, the J call TRBJ1-1; D unresolved. The CDR3 covers 13 residues. Between the trimmed V and J ends, which lost 6 bases and 0 bases, there was a span of 8 bases. Germline V gene sequence: CDR1 MNHNS, CDR2 SASEGT. The CDR3: CASRLELNTEAFF. The CDR3 DNA reads as TGTGCCAGCAGATTGGAGTTGAACACTGAAGCTTTCTTT.

V and J are TRBV6-1 and TRBJ1-1; unclear D gene. The CDR3 extends over 16 amino acids. The germline CDR1 and CDR2 sequences are MNHNS and SASEGT. Trimming left V 2 bases short and J 8 bases short, with 21 bases between. Written as DNA, the CDR3 is TGTGCCAGCAGTGAACATTCGCCGGGAGGCTTAGGGGAAGCTTTCTTT. Encoded protein: CASSEHSPGGLGEAFF.

The rearrangement uses TRBV11-2 and TRBJ2-1; unclear D gene. V was clipped by 1 base and J by 8 bases, with 9 bases between them. Germline lookup yields CDR1 SGHAT and CDR2 FQNNGV. This CDR3 spans 13 amino acids. The CDR3 loop is CASSLVAQDEQFF. The CDR3 DNA reads TGTGCCAGCAGCTTAGTCGCCCAGGATGAGCAGTTCTTC.

The chain has TRBV7-9 and TRBJ2-5, with 9 bases that match TRBD1. Germline CDR1 and CDR2: SEHNR and FQNEAQ (reference sequence). The CDR3 has 18 amino acids. Germline trimming cut 5 bases from V and 4 bases from J; bases unmatched to any gene: 17. The CDR3 is CASSAYRGTGKDRETQYF. DNA for the CDR3: TGTGCCAGCAGCGCGTATCGGGGGACAGGGAAGGATCGAGAGACCCAGTACTTC. The whole variable domain, remainder taken from reference TRBV7-9 and TRBJ2-5, is DTGVSQNPRHKITKRGQNVTFRCDPISEHNRLYWYRQTLGQGPEFLTYFQNEAQLEKSRLLSDRFSAERPKGSFSTLEIQRTEQGDSAMYLCASSAYRGTGKDRETQYFGPGTRLLVL.

V and J are TRBV6-5 and TRBJ2-7, with D tentatively TRBD1 (5 bases). The germline V gene has CDR1 MNHEY and CDR2 SVGAGI. The CDR3 is made up of 14 amino acids. V was cut by 5 bases and J by 0 bases, with 11 bases left in between. CDR3 nucleotide sequence: TGTGCCAGCAGTACAAGACAGACCTCCTACGAGCAGTACTTC. Residues: CASSTRQTSYEQYF.

The CDR3 DNA reads TGTGTCAGAAGCTCCCCAGACCTAGCGGGGGGGTTTGAGACCCAGTACTTC. Protein sequence: CVRSSPDLAGGFETQYF. This chain links TRBV7-5 with TRBJ2-5; the table's D call, TRBD2, has no DNA check behind it. TRBV7-5 is designated a pseudogene. This CDR3 contains 17 residues.

CDR3 sequence (DNA): TGTGCCAGCAGCTTGTCCTGGGGGGACGATACGCAGTATTTT. Its protein is CASSLSWGDDTQYF. The rearrangement uses TRBV5-5 and TRBJ2-3; D might be TRBD2 (6 bases). The CDR3 covers 14 residues. V was shortened by 1 base and J by 6 bases, with 12 bases between the two germline ends. Looked up from germline, CDR1 is SGHKS and CDR2 is YYEKEE (reference sequence).

This clone was seen only a few times. The chain has TRBV5-1 and TRBJ2-2, with 8 bases that match TRBD1. With 3 bases clipped from V and 1 base from J, the junction kept 2 bases outside the gene matches. From germline, CDR1 is SGHRS and CDR2 YFSETQ. The CDR3 has 15 residues. CDR3 amino acids: CASSSGTGNTGELFF. The CDR3 DNA is TGCGCCAGCAGCTCCGGGACAGGGAACACCGGGGAGCTGTTTTTT.

This chain joins TRBV19 and TRBJ2-2; D might be TRBD2 (6 bases). CDR3 length: 17 amino acids. Germline assignment: CDR1 LNHDA and CDR2 SQIVND (reference sequence). V gave up 1 base and J gave up 4 bases, with 16 bases separating them. The CDR3, as DNA: TGTGCCAGTAGTATAGGGAGGATCAGGAGGGTCACCGGGGAGCTGTTTTTT. As protein: CASSIGRIRRVTGELFF. Together with reference TRBV19 and TRBJ2-2, the CDR3 gives the full variable domain: DGGITQSPKYLFRKEGQNVTLSCEQNLNHDAMYWYRQDPGQGLRLIYYSQIVNDFQKGDIAEGYSVSREKKESFPLTVTSAQKNPTAFYLCASSIGRIRRVTGELFFGEGSRLTVL.